These 29 T cell receptor beta chains came from one sample sequenced in a study of T cells in Graves' hyperthyroidism and ophthalmopathy. TCR beta CDR3 regions were amplified from RNA transcripts. An initial round of RT-PCR targeting the TCR CDR3 relied on the HTBI primer set. TCRdb used MiXCR to reprocess the multiplex PCR reads, holding one entry per CDR3 protein. The sample yields fewer than 400,000 distinct CDR3 sequences, more than 15% seen once. The specimen sequenced was blood. These receptors all stem from a woman between 18 and 29 years old with Graves' hyperthyroidism that later progressed to Graves' ophthalmopathy.

This clonotype came up a few times. The gene calls are TRBV6-2 or TRBV6-3 and TRBJ1-2; D is perhaps TRBD1 (5 bases). Deletions cut 7 bases from V and 1 base from J, with 19 bases between. CDR1 is MNHEY and CDR2 is SVGEGT in the germline V gene. The CDR3 consists of 16 residues. The CDR3 nucleotides are TGTGCCAGCACCGTTACACCGGGACGGATTAACTATGGCTACACCTTC. This codes for CASTVTPGRINYGYTF.

This clonotype was counted only a few times. This chain links TRBV25-1 with TRBJ2-7, with TRBD1 matching 8 bases. This CDR3 comprises 14 residues. V shed 6 bases and J 1 base; nucleotides not matched to a gene: 5. Germline-derived CDR1 and CDR2 are MGHDK and SYGVNS. Here the CDR3 reads CASSGTGASYEQYF. Here the CDR3 DNA reads TGTGCCAGCAGCGGGACAGGTGCTTCCTACGAGCAGTACTTC.

This clonotype was counted ten times or more. The chain joins TRBV20-1 to TRBJ2-5, with D unclear. Trimming stripped 2 bases from V and 2 bases from J, with 12 bases between. Germline-derived CDR1 and CDR2 are DFQATT and SNEGSKA (reference sequence). The CDR3 is made up of 14 amino acids. Here the CDR3 reads CSARSRRRQETQYF. The DNA of the CDR3 is TGCAGTGCTAGAAGCCGTAGGCGGCAAGAGACCCAGTACTTC.

This clonotype was detected a few times. This chain uses TRBV4-1 with TRBJ2-7; D may be TRBD2 (5 bases). V was cut by 3 bases and J by 1 base, with 10 bases left in between. Germline CDR1 MGHRA, CDR2 YSYEKL. The CDR3 extends over 14 amino acids. The CDR3 DNA reads TGCGCCAGCAGCCAGATTGGCGGGTCCTACGAGCAGTACTTC. It yields the protein CASSQIGGSYEQYF.

This clonotype was detected ten times or more. The chain uses TRBV11-2 and TRBJ1-1, with no clear D. CDR1 and CDR2 from the germline V gene are SGHAT and FQNNGV. The CDR3 length is 13 residues. V lost 5 bases and J 12 bases, leaving 19 bases between the germline ends. The DNA for the CDR3 is TGTGCCAGCAGCCCCCTGGTCACTAAGGTGCCTTTCTTT. Protein: CASSPLVTKVPFF.

This clonotype was detected only a few times. The chain recombines TRBV15 with TRBJ1-2; D not resolved. Between the trimmed V and J ends, which lost 1 base and 2 bases, there was a span of 23 bases. The CDR3 has 19 residues. Germline-derived CDR1 and CDR2 are LNHNV and YYDKDF (reference sequence). CDR3 region: CATSRVTLVVGKKNYGYTF. The CDR3 DNA reads TGTGCCACCAGCAGAGTAACACTTGTCGTTGGCAAGAAGAACTATGGCTACACCTTC.

V gene TRBV6-1 combines with J gene TRBJ2-2, with 7 bases identical to TRBD1. The CDR3 contains 14 residues. With 6 bases clipped from V and 5 bases from J, the junction kept 6 bases outside the gene matches. The germline CDR1 and CDR2 sequences are MNHNS and SASEGT. CDR3 sequence reads: CASSRGQFTGELFF. In DNA, the CDR3 is TGTGCCAGCAGCCGGGGACAGTTTACCGGGGAGCTGTTTTTT.

This clonotype was detected ten times or more. The V and J genes are TRBV12-3 or TRBV12-4 and TRBJ2-3, with D possibly matching TRBD2 (5 bases). V was cut by 4 bases and J by 3 bases, with 8 bases left in between. The CDR3 sequence is 13 residues long. The CDR3 bases are TGTGCCAGCAGTTCTTGGGAGACAGATACGCAGTATTTT. Its protein is CASSSWETDTQYF.

This clonotype was found many times. V is TRBV13 and J is TRBJ2-5, with 7 bases lining up with TRBD1. Trimming cost V 1 base and J 8 bases; bases outside gene matches: 13. The germline V gene encodes CDR1 PRHDT and CDR2 FYEKMQ (reference sequence). The CDR3 loop spans 16 amino acids. The DNA of the CDR3 is TGTGCCAGCAGCTTAGAGACAGGGAACGACAAGAGAACCCAGTACTTC. It specifies CASSLETGNDKRTQYF.

This clonotype was found many times. The chain joins TRBV20-1 to TRBJ1-2; tentatively, D is TRBD1 (6 bases). Trimming took off 6 bases at V and 7 bases at J, with 24 bases between the two ends. CDR1 and CDR2 from the germline V gene are DFQATT and SNEGSKA (reference sequence). The CDR3 has 15 amino acids. CDR3 nucleotide sequence: TGCAGTGCCAAGCCGAGCAGGGGCCTCTATGGTGGCTACACCTTC. The encoded protein is CSAKPSRGLYGGYTF.

This clonotype was seen ten or more times. V usage is TRBV7-9 and J usage is TRBJ2-4; 8 bases are a match to TRBD1. This CDR3 has 13 amino acids. V shed 5 bases, J shed 9 bases, and the junction held 6 bases outside the gene matches. Germline loops: CDR1 SEHNR, CDR2 FQNEAQ (reference sequence). The CDR3 protein is CASSRTGGSIQYF. The DNA of the CDR3 is TGTGCCAGCAGCCGTACAGGGGGTAGCATTCAGTACTTC.

The chain couples TRBV20-1 to TRBJ2-3; D gene uncertain. This CDR3 contains 12 residues. Trimming took 5 bases from V and 5 from J, leaving 11 bases between them. Germline V lookup: CDR1 DFQATT, CDR2 SNEGSKA (reference sequence). CDR3 sequence reads: CSAHPKRDTQYF. CDR3 DNA sequence: TGCAGTGCTCACCCAAAGAGAGATACGCAGTATTTT.

Of note for this clonotype: This sequence may be a read error, since a much larger clone differs from it by one base. J is TRBJ1-2 and V is TRBV20-1; D ambiguous. Germline CDR1 and CDR2: DFQATT and SNEGSKA (reference sequence). V lost 6 bases and J lost 4, with 12 bases in between. The CDR3 is 12 residues long. CDR3 in DNA: TGCAGTGCCCACCTGGGAGCCTATGGCTACACCTTC. It is translated as CSAHLGAYGYTF.

This clonotype has only a few counts. The V call is TRBV5-1, the J call TRBJ1-5, with D tentatively TRBD1 (5 bases). Trimming removed 4 bases at V and 6 bases at J, with 17 bases between. This CDR3 has 15 amino acids. The germline gives CDR1 SGHRS, CDR2 YFSETQ. The CDR3 region is CASSGDSLTAQPQHF. The CDR3 nucleotides are TGCGCCAGCAGCGGAGACAGCCTTACGGCTCAGCCCCAGCATTTT.

This clonotype was counted between two and nine times. CDR3 DNA: TGTGCCAGCAGCTTAGCATTCGGGACAGGGTACAATGAGCAGTTCTTC. This sequence encodes CASSLAFGTGYNEQFF. This chain uses TRBV7-9 with TRBJ2-1; 9 positions match TRBD1. The V gene end was trimmed by 0 bases and the J gene end by 4 bases; junction bases not matched to a gene: 4. The CDR3 sequence is 16 residues long. Per the germline V gene, CDR1 is SEHNR and CDR2 is FQNEAQ (reference sequence).

This clonotype occurred a few times. V gene TRBV6-6 combines with J gene TRBJ2-7, with D possibly TRBD2 on 5 matching bases. Trimming stripped 0 bases from V and 5 bases from J, with 11 bases between. The CDR3 totals 14 residues. Germline V gene sequence: CDR1 MNHNY, CDR2 SVGAGI (reference sequence). The CDR3: CASSYSPGSDEQYF. CDR3 in DNA: TGTGCCAGCAGTTACTCTCCGGGATCCGACGAGCAGTACTTC.

This clonotype was counted a few times. The chain links TRBV5-1 to TRBJ2-4, with D tentatively TRBD1 or TRBD2 (5 bases each). Trimming pared 1 base from V and 5 bases from J, leaving 7 bases between. The V gene's germline CDR1 is SGHRS and CDR2 YFSETQ. The CDR3 runs 13 residues. CDR3 residues: CASSLLGENIQYF. DNA for the CDR3: TGCGCCAGCAGCTTGCTGGGGGAAAACATTCAGTACTTC.

The table lists this clonotype with many counts. The chain uses TRBV3-1 and TRBJ1-2; D gene unclear. Germline V CDR1 and CDR2: LGHDT, YNNKEL (reference sequence). Trimming stripped 2 bases from V and 3 bases from J, with 7 bases between. The CDR3 sequence is 13 residues long. CDR3 coding DNA: TGTGCCAGCAGCCAAAGGAGGGACTATGGCTACACCTTC. It codes for CASSQRRDYGYTF. The full variable domain, with the rest looked up from reference TRBV3-1 and TRBJ1-2, is DTAVSQTPKYLVTQMGNDKSIKCEQNLGHDTMYWYKQDSKKFLKIMFSYNNKELIINETVPNRFSPKSPDKAHLNLHINSLELGDSAVYFCASSQRRDYGYTFGSGTRLTVV.

On this clonotype: Relative to the germline gene, one junction end is altered; a read error may explain this. The chain couples TRBV6-1 to TRBJ1-2; D not certain. Germline CDR1 is MNHNS and CDR2 is SASEGT. CDR3 length: 10 residues. The CDR3 region has the DNA TGTGCCAGCGGTACCTATGGCCACACCTTC. Amino acids: CASGTYGHTF.

This clonotype was observed at least ten times. The J gene is TRBJ2-1, the V gene TRBV28; unclear D gene. CDR1 is MDHEN and CDR2 is SYDVKM in the germline V gene. CDR3 length: 15 residues. The germline V and J ends were trimmed by 7 bases and 6 bases, with 19 bases remaining between them. The CDR3 sequence is CASTLDTPVGNEQFF. In nucleotides, the CDR3 is TGTGCCAGCACCCTTGACACCCCCGTTGGCAATGAGCAGTTCTTC.

The chain joins TRBV6-2 or TRBV6-3 to TRBJ1-2, with 9 bases aligning to TRBD1. Unmatched junction bases numbered 10, after V lost 0 bases and J lost 8 bases. The CDR3 covers 16 residues. Germline V gene data show CDR1 as MNHEY and CDR2 as SVGEGT. CDR3 in amino acids: CASSYSPGQGQRGYTF. The CDR3 DNA reads as TGTGCCAGCAGTTACTCGCCGGGACAGGGACAGAGAGGCTACACCTTC.

At least ten counts were recorded for this clonotype. V and J are TRBV2 and TRBJ2-5; weak D call: TRBD1 (6 bases). Germline CDR1 is SNHLY and CDR2 is FYNNEI. V shed 3 bases and J shed 1 base, with 12 bases lying between them. This CDR3 is built from 15 residues. In DNA, the CDR3 is TGTGCCAGCAGTGAGGCAGGGGTGGGCCAAGAGACCCAGTACTTC. Protein: CASSEAGVGQETQYF.

This chain connects TRBV27 to TRBJ2-2; 8 bases are a match to TRBD1. Trimming at V came to 7 bases and at J to 7 bases, leaving 8 bases not matched to a gene. The CDR3 sequence is 14 residues long. CDR1 is MNHEY, CDR2 SMNVEV, per germline (reference sequence). CDR3 protein: CASNRQGPDGELFF. The DNA of the CDR3 is TGTGCCAGCAACCGACAGGGGCCCGACGGGGAGCTGTTTTTT.

Concerning this clonotype itself: A read error is possible here, since a much larger clone lies one base away. The chain combines TRBV15 with TRBJ1-5; D gene unclear. The CDR3 contains 12 residues. Germline lookup yields CDR1 LNHNV and CDR2 YYDKDF (reference sequence). This chain's CDR3 is CATSNENQTQHF. In nucleotides, the CDR3 is TGTGCCACCAGCAACGAGAATCAGACCCAGCATTTT. The complete variable domain, with remaining parts taken from reference TRBV15 and TRBJ1-5, reads DAMVIQNPRYQVTQFGKPVTLSCSQTLNHNVMYWYQQKSSQAPKLLFHYYDKDFNNEADTPDNFQSRRPNTSFCFLDIRSPGLGDTAMYLCATSNENQTQHFGDGTRLSIL.

This clonotype was counted at least ten times. The chain employs TRBV20-1 and TRBJ2-7; D may be TRBD1 (5 bases). The germline CDR1 and CDR2 sequences are DFQATT and SNEGSKA (reference sequence). This CDR3 is 13 amino acids long. Trimming took off 1 base at V and 3 bases at J, with 10 bases between the two ends. CDR3 nucleotides: TGCAGTGCTAGAGGCAGGGCATTCTACGAGCAGTACTTC. This sequence encodes CSARGRAFYEQYF.

The chain is built from TRBV28 and TRBJ2-5; 9 bases are a match to TRBD2. There are 12 residues in the CDR3. V was clipped by 5 bases and J by 12 bases; unmatched bases: 7. The germline CDR1 and CDR2 sequences are MDHEN and SYDVKM. The CDR3 DNA sequence: TGTGCCAGCAGTACTCTAGCGGGATTGGAGTACTTC. This sequence encodes CASSTLAGLEYF.

This clonotype was detected only once. A clone one base away is much larger, so this may be a read error. This chain connects TRBV6-1 to TRBJ1-2; 11 bases are shared with TRBD1. Germline CDR1 MNHNS, CDR2 SASEGT. This CDR3 is 15 amino acids long. CDR3 sequence: CAGSLKGQGVYGYTF. CDR3 bases: TGTGCCGGCAGCCTCAAGGGACAGGGGGTCTATGGCTACACCTTC.

This clonotype occurred many times. This rearrangement joins TRBV2 to TRBJ1-5; a weak D match, TRBD1 (5 bases). V shed 2 bases and J shed 6 bases, with 17 bases lying between them. The length of the CDR3 is 16 residues. Germline V gene data show CDR1 as SNHLY and CDR2 as FYNNEI. The CDR3 DNA is TGTGCCAGCAGTGAACCTCCCTGGTCAGGGACTCAGCCCCAGCATTTT. This gives the protein CASSEPPWSGTQPQHF.

The rearrangement uses TRBV19 and TRBJ1-5; possibly TRBD1 for D (6 bases). The germline V gene encodes CDR1 LNHDA and CDR2 SQIVND (reference sequence). The CDR3 is 16 residues long. With 4 bases removed from V and 4 bases from J, the gap between germline ends came to 17 bases. The chain's CDR3 is CASSTRPGQQNQPQHF. CDR3 DNA: TGTGCCAGTAGTACCCGGCCGGGACAACAGAATCAGCCCCAGCATTTT.